This record looks at one TCR beta chain sequence and its context. Sequencing was performed with immunoSEQ multiplex PCR; in TCRdb, only in-frame clones are kept and a portion is missing. Among 90,000 to 150,000 clones listed, around 81% were seen once. The junction had 2 bases not matched to a gene; V was cut back by 3 bases and J by 1 base. The CDR3 contains 14 residues. The V gene's germline CDR1 is GTSNPN and CDR2 SVGIG (reference sequence). The data were taken from a study of blood T cell repertoires in COVID-19. For the study at large: Acute-phase and convalescent COVID-19 samples originated in the United States, Italy and Spain.

This receptor was taken from a human donor in a cohort sampled during active COVID-19. Material: peripheral blood. This rearrangement joins TRBV30 to TRBJ1-5; 8 bases agree with TRBD1. As DNA, the CDR3 is TGTGCCTGGAGGAGACAGGGGAGCAATCAGCCCCAGCATTTT. Translating gives CAWRRQGSNQPQHF.